The T cell receptor (beta chain) described here comes from a study of brain T cells in children with intractable seizures (dated by TCRdb to the early 2020s). Concerning the study at large: Resected brain tissue from some 49 pediatric epilepsy surgery cases was initially screened for immune gene transcripts with a NanoString immunology panel. About 70% of the 12 selected surgery cases also had pre-surgery blood sequenced, which left four cases with brain tissue only.

The immunoSEQ assay was applied to genomic DNA to generate the TCR beta chain sequences. The authors processed their data as follows. Any CDR3 sequence that did not begin with the conserved framework cysteine at position 104 was removed by hand. To get clonality, the normalized Shannon's Diversity Index was subtracted from one, giving values from 0 (maximal diversity) to 1 (oligoclonal). Chi-squared comparison-of-proportions tests were used to check whether the frequency of the same CDR3 differed between samples, for example brain versus blood. Public clonotypes were found through immuneACCESS searches, while the VDJdb browser was used to judge similarity to known antiviral clonotypes. In its TCRdb copy, this immuneACCESS table keeps in-frame sequences only and misses some clones. Where compared with another copy, unresolved V genes explain less than half of these, and the others have no known cause. D and trimming were read from the DNA, whereas the V and J calls and clone size are those reported in that table. The table for this sample lists about 22,000 clones; 94% of them were counted only once. 5% to 7% of the sample goes to the ten largest clones.

Reading the label with the study, this specimen's time point is: resected brain tissue, or blood drawn just prior to surgery. The surgery cases that showed the highest brain T cell transcript signatures were chosen for TCR beta chain sequencing of brain tissue, and of blood when it was available. Before surgery, the patients had been given at least one anti-epileptic drug. TCR-sequenced patients were children with drug-resistant epilepsy due to tuberous sclerosis complex, focal cortical dysplasia, Rasmussen encephalitis or hemimegalencephaly. Blood samples were drawn just before the epilepsy surgery. The Monarch genomic DNA purification kit was used to extract bulk genomic DNA from unsorted brain tissue and whole blood. Turning to this clone: No cognate antigen has been identified for it. Base qualities are not at hand, and no much larger clone is one base apart.

Broader findings and caveats from the paper: Because sequencing depth differed between pre- and post-surgery blood, the absence of clones from the pre-surgery sample may reflect undersampling. Viral specificity was inferred solely from CDR3 sequence similarity, and the HCMV serostatus of the patients was not known.

From cysteine to phenylalanine, the CDR3 is 16 amino acids long. Only the CDR3 part of the read is kept: 48 bases, read in frame from the first base. Reading the germline V gene (reference sequence) gives CDR1 LNHDA and CDR2 SQIVND. The V end loses 1 base and the J end loses 0 bases, and a stretch of 10 bases separates them. This material consisted of peripheral blood, taken at surgery. The TCR was taken from a boy under 18 with focal cortical dysplasia and intractable seizures. The receptor chain draws on TRBV19 and TRBJ2-4; the D gene identity is not certain. The CDR3 reads CASSIGVLGAKNIQYF. At the DNA level, the sequence is TGTGCCAGTAGTATAGGCGTTTTAGGAGCCAAAAACATTCAGTACTTC. The entire variable domain, with the stretches around the CDR3 drawn from the reference TRBV19 and TRBJ2-4 proteins, is DGGITQSPKYLFRKEGQNVTLSCEQNLNHDAMYWYRQDPGQGLRLIYYSQIVNDFQKGDIAEGYSVSREKKESFPLTVTSAQKNPTAFYLCASSIGVLGAKNIQYFGAGTRLSVL.